This T cell receptor beta chain was captured in a study of blood T cell repertoires in COVID-19. In the original processing: Amplification of reference gene primers provided the estimated nucleated cell counts. The repertoire was sequenced with immunoSEQ multiplex PCR; TCRdb's copy has only in-frame clones and lacks some. V, J and clone size are those of that table, while D and trimming were read from the DNA. The sample contains over 300,000 clones, 65% to 90% of which appear only once. This CDR3 region has 12 residues. Germline V gene data show CDR1 as GTSNPN and CDR2 as SVGIG (reference sequence). Trimming left V 0 bases short and J 8 bases short, with 10 bases between.

The TCR was taken from a human donor in a cohort sampled during active COVID-19. V and J are TRBV30 and TRBJ1-1; D is ambiguous. The material sequenced was peripheral blood. The CDR3 sequence is CAWSVAGKEAFF. As DNA, the CDR3 is TGTGCCTGGAGTGTTGCGGGGAAAGAAGCTTTCTTT.